This T cell receptor beta chain comes out of a study of cytomegalovirus exposure and HLA in healthy donors. Study-wide points: TCR beta chain V- and J-gene trimming was linked, in a later analysis, to a missense variant in DCLRE1C. Researchers catalogued about 160 TCR beta chains as cytomegalovirus-associated.

Trimming at V came to 2 bases and at J to 2 bases, leaving 5 bases not matched to a gene. Germline lookup yields CDR1 SGHRS and CDR2 YFSETQ. CDR3 length equals 15 residues. All the people who gave samples were healthy bone marrow donors. Primers included in the PCR were 60 Vbeta and 13 Jbeta primers. TCRdb keeps only in-frame clones here, not all; method: immunoSEQ multiplex PCR. This sample has 110,000 to 150,000 clones, with approximately 80% found just once. As for this clone: Its specificity is not known.

Specimen: PBMCs. This clonotype was obtained from a woman in her 40s in good health and CMV-seronegative. The genes are TRBV5-1 and TRBJ2-5; 8 bases match TRBD2. CDR3 in amino acids: CASSFIAGPQETQYF. DNA for the CDR3: TGCGCCAGCAGCTTTATAGCGGGGCCTCAAGAGACCCAGTACTTC.